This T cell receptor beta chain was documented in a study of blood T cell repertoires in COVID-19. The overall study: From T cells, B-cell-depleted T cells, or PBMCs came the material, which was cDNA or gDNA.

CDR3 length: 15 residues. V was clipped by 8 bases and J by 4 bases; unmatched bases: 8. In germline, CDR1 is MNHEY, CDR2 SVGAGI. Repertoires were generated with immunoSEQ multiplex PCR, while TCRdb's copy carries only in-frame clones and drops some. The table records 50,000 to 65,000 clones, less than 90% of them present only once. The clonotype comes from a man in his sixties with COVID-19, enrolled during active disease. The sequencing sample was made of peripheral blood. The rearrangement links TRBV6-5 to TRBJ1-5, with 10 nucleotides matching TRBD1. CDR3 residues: CASRVGQGPNQPQHF. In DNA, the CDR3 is TGTGCCAGCCGAGTGGGACAGGGGCCAAATCAGCCCCAGCATTTT.